This T cell receptor (beta chain) is from a study of response to subunit inactivated influenza vaccine. Each CDR3 protein is one row after TCRdb ran MiXCR on the RT-PCR reads. The sample yields hundreds of thousands of distinct CDR3 sequences, around 15% seen once. The input for sequencing was PBMCs from blood, taken around 14 days before vaccination. The clonotype originates from a man aged 45-65 years who received an inactivated influenza vaccine.

The CDR3 coding sequence is TGCAGTGCTCTAGCGGGAGGGCCAACAGATACGCAGTATTTT. It is translated as CSALAGGPTDTQYF. The chain is built from TRBV20-1 and TRBJ2-3; TRBD2 aligns across 12 bases. This CDR3 is built from 14 residues. Trimming took 5 bases from V and 3 from J; bases not matched to a gene: 3. Per germline, CDR1 DFQATT and CDR2 SNEGSKA (reference sequence).